This TCR beta chain originates from a study of CD8 T cells in ankylosing spondylitis. Overall study results and limits: A motif in TCR beta, a set of seven to nine highly homologous variants, appeared characteristic of ankylosing spondylitis blood.

TCRdb reprocessed the 5' RACE reads via MiXCR and lists one record per CDR3 protein. Here the sample spans about 340,000 distinct CDR3 sequences, approximately 14% being singletons. This clonotype was counted a few times. Its antigen is unknown. Germline trimming cut 6 bases from V and 1 base from J; bases unmatched to any gene: 5. CDR1 and CDR2 (germline): MNHEY, SMNVEV (reference sequence). The CDR3 is made up of 16 amino acids. The source material was blood, either unsorted or a sorted T cell fraction (not recorded which). The chain couples TRBV27 to TRBJ2-3, with 12 bases matching TRBD2. This clonotype was obtained from a male donor with ankylosing spondylitis or in good health (not recorded which). The CDR3 sequence: CASRARLAGGTDTQYF. CDR3 in DNA: TGTGCCAGCAGGGCCAGACTAGCGGGGGGCACAGATACGCAGTATTTT.